This T cell receptor (beta chain) was captured in a study of long-term antiretroviral therapy in people with HIV. With 3 bases removed from V and 2 bases from J, the gap between germline ends came to 7 bases. The germline V gene has CDR1 MNHNS and CDR2 SASEGT. The CDR3 is 13 amino acids. The run of the v3.0 immunoSEQ assay was at survey level. Sequencing was performed with immunoSEQ multiplex PCR; in TCRdb, only in-frame clones are kept and a portion is missing. The sample has tens of thousands of clones; roughly 97% are singletons. The TCR sequence derives from a man aged 30 to 39 with HIV. The chain has TRBV6-1 and TRBJ1-1; D is perhaps TRBD1 (5 bases). The sequencing here drew on unsorted PBMCs, taken 6.9 years after starting antiretroviral therapy. The CDR3, as DNA: TGTGCCAGCAGTGAGACAGATAACACTGAAGCTTTCTTT. This encodes CASSETDNTEAFF.